These 27 T cell receptor beta chains were all obtained from the same sample, sequenced in a study of blood T cell repertoires in COVID-19. Sequencing was performed with immunoSEQ multiplex PCR; in TCRdb, only in-frame clones are kept and a portion is missing. This sample has 100,000 to 150,000 clones, with about 79% found just once. Sequenced sample: peripheral blood. All receptors derive from a man aged 35 to 55 with active or convalescent COVID-19.

This chain uses TRBV15 with TRBJ2-3, with 14 positions matching TRBD2. This CDR3 region has 16 residues. Trimming took 9 bases from V and 5 from J; bases not matched to a gene: 10. Germline loops: CDR1 LNHNV, CDR2 YYDKDF (reference sequence). The CDR3 protein is CATLGFGLAGGDTQYF. CDR3 DNA: TGTGCCACTCTGGGGTTCGGACTAGCGGGAGGAGATACGCAGTATTTT.

This clone was seen a single time. The chain employs TRBV19 and TRBJ2-5; no clear D gene. Germline V lookup: CDR1 LNHDA, CDR2 SQIVND (reference sequence). The V end was cut by 6 bases, the J end by 2 bases, with 13 bases between. This CDR3 contains 14 residues. CDR3 region: CASSLRGVQETQYF. The CDR3 bases are TGTGCCAGTAGCCTGAGAGGAGTACAAGAGACCCAGTACTTC.

This chain uses TRBV6-5 with TRBJ1-2, with D possibly matching TRBD1 (6 bases). This CDR3 has 15 residues. Germline V CDR1 and CDR2: MNHEY, SVGAGI. V lost 4 bases, J lost 6 bases, and 18 bases lay in between. CDR3 loop: CASSSPGSGDDGYTF. The CDR3 DNA is TGTGCCAGCAGTTCCCCTGGGTCAGGGGACGATGGCTACACCTTC.

V usage is TRBV27 and J usage is TRBJ1-2; 9 positions match TRBD1. V was clipped by 8 bases and J by 4 bases; unmatched bases: 11. The CDR3 contains 15 residues. The germline gives CDR1 MNHEY, CDR2 SMNVEV (reference sequence). The CDR3 protein is CASADTGTGSYGYTF. The DNA of the CDR3 is TGTGCCAGCGCTGACACCGGGACAGGGTCCTATGGCTACACCTTC.

The chain links TRBV19 to TRBJ2-7; 7 bases agree with TRBD2. CDR1 and CDR2 from the germline V gene are LNHDA and SQIVND (reference sequence). V was clipped by 8 bases and J by 1 base; unmatched bases: 11. The CDR3 spans 15 residues. In DNA, the CDR3 is TGTGCCAGTCGCGTACGACGGGGGGAGTCCTACGAGCAGTACTTC. Its protein product is CASRVRRGESYEQYF.

This rearrangement joins TRBV4-1 to TRBJ1-2, with 7 bases fitting TRBD1. This CDR3 has 15 amino acids. With 1 base clipped from V and 0 bases from J, the junction kept 2 bases outside the gene matches. Germline V gives CDR1 MGHRA, CDR2 YSYEKL. CDR3 region: CASSQGGTANYGYTF. CDR3 in DNA: TGCGCCAGCAGCCAAGGAGGGACAGCTAACTATGGCTACACCTTC.

The chain combines TRBV5-1 with TRBJ1-1, with 10 bases fitting TRBD1. Germline V gene data show CDR1 as SGHRS and CDR2 as YFSETQ. This CDR3 spans 15 amino acids. V gave up 0 bases and J gave up 6 bases; unmatched junction bases: 5. The CDR3 DNA sequence: TGCGCCAGCAGCTTGGGACAGGGGGCGACAGCTGAAGCTTTCTTT. Translated: CASSLGQGATAEAFF.

The chain combines TRBV7-9 with TRBJ1-1; 8 bases are shared with TRBD1. The CDR3 spans 14 residues. Trimming cost V 6 bases and J 5 bases; bases outside gene matches: 8. Germline CDR1 reads SEHNR; CDR2 reads FQNEAQ (reference sequence). The CDR3 DNA sequence: TGTGCCAGCAGATTACCAGGGGGCATGACTGAAGCTTTCTTT. Protein sequence: CASRLPGGMTEAFF. Filled out from reference TRBV7-9 and TRBJ1-1, the complete variable domain reads DTGVSQNPRHKITKRGQNVTFRCDPISEHNRLYWYRQTLGQGPEFLTYFQNEAQLEKSRLLSDRFSAERPKGSFSTLEIQRTEQGDSAMYLCASRLPGGMTEAFFGQGTRLTVV.

This rearrangement joins TRBV12-3 or TRBV12-4 to TRBJ2-2, with unresolved D. The CDR3 loop spans 13 amino acids. The germline V and J ends were trimmed by 6 bases and 7 bases, with 12 bases remaining between them. CDR3 in amino acids: CASSQEVGGELFF. As DNA, the CDR3 is TGTGCCAGCAGCCAGGAAGTAGGCGGGGAGCTGTTTTTT.

This clone was picked up a small number of times. The rearrangement joins TRBV12-3 or TRBV12-4 to TRBJ1-5, with D perhaps matching TRBD1 (5 bases). The CDR3 is 13 residues long. Trimming stripped 10 bases from V and 4 bases from J, with 14 bases between. CDR3 bases: TGTGCCATCGGGGGGAATAGAAATCAGCCCCAGCATTTT. Its translation: CAIGGNRNQPQHF.

The CDR3 region has the DNA TGTGCCAGCAGGGGACTAGGTGCTAGCACAGATACGCAGTATTTT. It encodes CASRGLGASTDTQYF. This chain connects TRBV2 to TRBJ2-3, with 8 bases matching TRBD2. This CDR3 has 15 residues. CDR1 SNHLY and CDR2 FYNNEI come from the germline V gene. The junction had 5 bases not matched to a gene; V was cut back by 6 bases and J by 0 bases. Supplemented by reference TRBV2 and TRBJ2-3, the full variable domain reads EPEVTQTPSHQVTQMGQEVILRCVPISNHLYFYWYRQILGQKVEFLVSFYNNEISEKSEIFDDQFSVERPDGSNFTLKIRSTKLEDSAMYFCASRGLGASTDTQYFGPGTRLTVL.

The V gene is TRBV7-6, the J gene TRBJ2-7; 10 bases align to TRBD1. Germline V gene lookup returns CDR1 SGHVS and CDR2 FNYEAQ. This CDR3 spans 15 amino acids. With V trimmed by 3 bases and J by 6 bases, 8 bases remained unmatched. For the CDR3, the DNA is TGTGCCAGCAGCTTTCCCCCGGGACAGGGGCCCGAGCAGTACTTC. This translates into CASSFPPGQGPEQYF.

This chain uses TRBV11-2 with TRBJ2-1, with TRBD1 as a possible D gene (6 bases). Germline loops: CDR1 SGHAT, CDR2 FQNNGV. Deletions cut 0 bases from V and 4 bases from J, with 13 bases between. The CDR3 has 16 amino acids. The CDR3 spells CASSLDLRTAYNEQFF. The CDR3 DNA sequence: TGTGCCAGCAGCTTAGATCTAAGGACAGCGTACAATGAGCAGTTCTTC.

This CDR3 reads CAISVGTSGGNYNEQFF. CDR3 coding DNA: TGTGCCATCAGTGTCGGGACTAGCGGAGGGAACTACAATGAGCAGTTCTTC. The chain recombines TRBV10-3 with TRBJ2-1, with 11 nucleotides matching TRBD2. V was clipped by 4 bases and J by 3 bases; unmatched bases: 8. The CDR3 is 17 residues long. CDR1 is ENHRY, CDR2 SYGVKD, per germline.

The J gene is TRBJ1-5, the V gene TRBV30; a weak D match, TRBD1 (5 bases). Germline V lookup: CDR1 GTSNPN, CDR2 SVGIG (reference sequence). With 4 bases removed from V and 2 bases from J, the gap between germline ends came to 15 bases. There are 15 residues in the CDR3. CDR3 in amino acids: CAWNVRGGGNQPQHF. The DNA of the CDR3 is TGTGCCTGGAATGTACGTGGGGGGGGCAATCAGCCCCAGCATTTT.

V and J are TRBV7-9 and TRBJ2-7; 7 bases map to TRBD1. The germline gives CDR1 SEHNR, CDR2 FQNEAQ (reference sequence). The CDR3 is 14 amino acids. With V trimmed by 4 bases and J by 4 bases, 7 bases remained unmatched. The CDR3 sequence: CASSSQGRGYEQYF. The CDR3 coding sequence is TGTGCCAGCAGCTCACAGGGGCGAGGGTACGAGCAGTACTTC.

This clone appeared a single time. This sequence joins TRBV30 and TRBJ1-1, with a possible D match to TRBD1 (5 bases). Germline CDR1 and CDR2: GTSNPN and SVGIG (reference sequence). This CDR3 is built from 13 residues. The germline V and J ends were trimmed by 4 bases and 4 bases, with 13 bases remaining between them. CDR3 DNA: TGTGCCTGGAAACAGGCTGTGGGCACTGAAGCTTTCTTT. It is translated as CAWKQAVGTEAFF.

This sequence joins TRBV3-1 (or the pseudogene TRBV3-2) and TRBJ1-1; D call uncertain. The CDR3 length is 14 residues. Germline V gene lookup returns CDR1 LGHDT and CDR2 YNNKEL (reference sequence). V lost 1 base to trimming and J lost 4 bases, with 10 bases between them. This chain's CDR3 is CASSQAGLGTEAFF. The CDR3 DNA is TGTGCCAGCAGCCAAGCCGGACTGGGCACTGAAGCTTTCTTT.

This clone was seen a few times. The chain joins TRBV10-2 to TRBJ1-6; possible D gene TRBD1, 5 bases. Germline V gene lookup returns CDR1 WSHSY and CDR2 SAAADI. V was trimmed by 8 bases and J by 5 bases, leaving 19 bases between them. The CDR3 consists of 16 residues. DNA of the CDR3: TGCGCCAGCCTGCCAGAAAGGGGTTCGAATAATTCACCCCTCCACTTT. This encodes CASLPERGSNNSPLHF.

V gene TRBV7-8 combines with J gene TRBJ2-7; D is unresolved. V was clipped by 1 base and J by 6 bases, with 16 bases between them. CDR1 SGHVS and CDR2 FQNEAQ come from the germline V gene. This CDR3 is 15 amino acids long. The CDR3 bases are TGTGCCAGCAGCTTAGACGCTGTCAGTCCAAGCGAGCAGTACTTC. Amino acid sequence: CASSLDAVSPSEQYF.

This clone was observed a handful of times. The CDR3 coding sequence is TGTGCCAGCAGTTACGGGGACTCCCGGGGCACCGGGGAGCTGTTTTTT. Its protein is CASSYGDSRGTGELFF. The chain is built from TRBV6-5 and TRBJ2-2; D is perhaps TRBD2 (6 bases). The V gene lost 2 bases and the J gene lost 4 bases, with 14 bases spanning the gap. Per germline, CDR1 MNHEY and CDR2 SVGAGI. The CDR3 covers 16 residues.

This clone was found once. The CDR3 loop reads CSVEPGQGYGYTF. CDR3 DNA sequence: TGCAGCGTGGAGCCGGGACAGGGGTATGGCTACACCTTC. The chain recombines TRBV29-1 with TRBJ1-2, with TRBD1 matching 10 bases. The CDR3 has 13 amino acids. Germline-derived CDR1 and CDR2 are SQVTM and ANQGSEA. V lost 6 bases, J lost 5 bases, and 6 bases stayed unmatched.

The chain is built from TRBV15 and TRBJ1-2, with D uncertain. This CDR3 spans 17 amino acids. V gave up 0 bases and J gave up 4 bases, with 18 bases separating them. In germline, CDR1 is LNHNV, CDR2 YYDKDF (reference sequence). The CDR3 is CATSRDPPGEGFYGYTF. In DNA form, the CDR3 reads TGTGCCACCAGCAGAGATCCCCCCGGGGAAGGGTTCTATGGCTACACCTTC.

The chain employs TRBV6-5 and TRBJ1-6, with TRBD1 as a possible D gene (5 bases). Per germline, CDR1 MNHEY and CDR2 SVGAGI. This CDR3 has 14 amino acids. V shed 4 bases and J shed 7 bases, with 11 bases lying between them. CDR3 DNA: TGTGCCAGCAGTTCCTGGGGGGAAAATTCACCCCTCCACTTT. It codes for CASSSWGENSPLHF.

This chain joins TRBV9 and TRBJ2-3; 10 bases are a match to TRBD2. The trim removed 1 base at V and 4 bases at J, leaving 9 bases unmatched. Germline V lookup: CDR1 SGDLS, CDR2 YYNGEE. CDR3 size: 17 residues. The CDR3 DNA reads as TGTGCCAGCAGCGTACTTACTAGCGGGGTTATCCCAGATACGCAGTATTTT. This gives the protein CASSVLTSGVIPDTQYF.

This clone is a singleton in its sample. CDR3 bases: TGTGCCAGCACCGGACAAGGACAGTATGGCTACACCTTC. It is translated as CASTGQGQYGYTF. The chain couples TRBV6-5 to TRBJ1-2, with D possibly matching TRBD1 (6 bases). V lost 7 bases and J 5 bases, leaving 14 bases between the germline ends. The germline CDR1 and CDR2 sequences are MNHEY and SVGAGI. The CDR3 is 13 residues long.

J is TRBJ1-6 and V is TRBV3-1 (or the pseudogene TRBV3-2); 10 nucleotides match TRBD1. V was pared by 5 bases and J by 10 bases, with 8 bases of the junction left unmatched. The CDR3 totals 15 residues. Germline CDR1 and CDR2: LGHDT and YNNKEL (reference sequence). The DNA of the CDR3 is TGTGCCAGCAGCTGGACGGGACAGGGGACATCACCCCTCCACTTT. Protein product: CASSWTGQGTSPLHF.